Sequencing of this TCR beta chain was carried out in a study of OX40 agonist ivuxolimab in advanced cancers. Using immunoSEQ multiplex PCR, the repertoire was profiled, and TCRdb retains in-frame clones only, with some absent. The sample shows roughly 70,000 clones, just over 85% of them seen only once. The CDR3 consists of 15 residues. Germline V gene lookup returns CDR1 MDHEN and CDR2 SYDVKM. Between the trimmed V and J ends, which lost 6 bases and 0 bases, there was a span of 13 bases. The specimen was CD4+ or CD8+ T cells sorted from blood, collected in a trial of the OX40 agonist ivuxolimab. This sequence originates from an adult with an advanced solid tumor such as melanoma, head and neck, liver or kidney cancer. The chain carries TRBV28 and TRBJ2-3, with D possibly matching TRBD1 (6 bases). CDR3 sequence (DNA): TGTGCCAGCAGAGTAGGGGGTTCTAGCACAGATACGCAGTATTTT. This encodes CASRVGGSSTDTQYF.